The text below deals with one TCR beta chain. What it recognizes is unknown. This sample is drawn from a study of T cell responses to AZD1222 COVID-19 vaccine. Study-level results: Spike regions recognized by vaccine-associated CD4 TCRs spanned the protein, led by 160-218 and 743-854.

V was cut by 4 bases and J by 7 bases, with 13 bases left in between. This CDR3 contains 13 residues. Germline V CDR1 and CDR2: KGHSH, LQKENI. The method was immunoSEQ multiplex PCR; TCRdb's version includes in-frame clones alone and lacks a portion of them. This table has about 150,000 clones, 94% appearing once. The V gene is TRBV18, the J gene TRBJ2-5; D gene unclear. The sequence derives from an adult in good health. The sample was peripheral blood, taken on day 0 of AZD1222 vaccination. In DNA, the CDR3 is TGTGCCAGCTCACTGGGGATGTTCGGGACCCAGTACTTC. Translating gives CASSLGMFGTQYF.